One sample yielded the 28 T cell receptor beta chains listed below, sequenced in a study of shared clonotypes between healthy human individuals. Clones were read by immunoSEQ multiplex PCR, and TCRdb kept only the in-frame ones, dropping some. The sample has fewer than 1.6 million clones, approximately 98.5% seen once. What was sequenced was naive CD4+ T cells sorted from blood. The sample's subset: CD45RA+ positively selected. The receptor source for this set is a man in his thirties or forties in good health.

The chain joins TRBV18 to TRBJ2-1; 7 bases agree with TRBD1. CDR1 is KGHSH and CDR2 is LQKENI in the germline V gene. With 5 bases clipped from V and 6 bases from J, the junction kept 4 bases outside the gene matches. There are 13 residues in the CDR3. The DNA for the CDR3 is TGTGCCAGCTCAAAGACAGGGCTCAATGAGCAGTTCTTC. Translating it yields CASSKTGLNEQFF.

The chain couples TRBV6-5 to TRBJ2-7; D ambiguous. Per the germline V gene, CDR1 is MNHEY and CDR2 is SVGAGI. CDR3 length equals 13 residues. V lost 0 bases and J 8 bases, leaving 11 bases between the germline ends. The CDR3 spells CASSYSPVGKQYF. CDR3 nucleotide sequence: TGTGCCAGCAGTTACTCTCCCGTCGGAAAGCAGTACTTC.

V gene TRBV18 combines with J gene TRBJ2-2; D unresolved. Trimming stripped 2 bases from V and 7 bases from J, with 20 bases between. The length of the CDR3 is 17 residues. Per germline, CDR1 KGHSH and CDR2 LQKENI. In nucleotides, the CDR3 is TGTGCCAGCTCACCATTTTTATTAGGCCAGGCGGACGGGGAGCTGTTTTTT. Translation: CASSPFLLGQADGELFF.

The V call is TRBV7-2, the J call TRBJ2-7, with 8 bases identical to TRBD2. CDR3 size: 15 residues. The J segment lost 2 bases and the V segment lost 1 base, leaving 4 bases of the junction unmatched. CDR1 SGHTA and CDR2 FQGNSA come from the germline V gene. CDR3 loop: CASSLGGLGPYEQYF. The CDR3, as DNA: TGTGCCAGCAGCTTAGGGGGACTAGGGCCCTACGAGCAGTACTTC.

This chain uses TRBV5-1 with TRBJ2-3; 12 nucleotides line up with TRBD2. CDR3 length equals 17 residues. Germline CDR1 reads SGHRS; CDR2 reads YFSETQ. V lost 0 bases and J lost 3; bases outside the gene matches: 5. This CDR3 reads CASSLVPGTSGTDTQYF. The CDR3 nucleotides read TGCGCCAGCAGCTTGGTCCCCGGGACTAGCGGGACAGATACGCAGTATTTT. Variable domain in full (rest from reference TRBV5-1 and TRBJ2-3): KAGVTQTPRYLIKTRGQQVTLSCSPISGHRSVSWYQQTPGQGLQFLFEYFSETQRNKGNFPGRFSGRQFSNSRSEMNVSTLELGDSALYLCASSLVPGTSGTDTQYFGPGTRLTVL.

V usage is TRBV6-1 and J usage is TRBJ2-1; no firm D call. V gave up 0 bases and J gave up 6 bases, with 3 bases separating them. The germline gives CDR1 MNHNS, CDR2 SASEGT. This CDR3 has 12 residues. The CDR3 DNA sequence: TGTGCCAGCAGTGAAGCTCCCAATGAGCAGTTCTTC. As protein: CASSEAPNEQFF.

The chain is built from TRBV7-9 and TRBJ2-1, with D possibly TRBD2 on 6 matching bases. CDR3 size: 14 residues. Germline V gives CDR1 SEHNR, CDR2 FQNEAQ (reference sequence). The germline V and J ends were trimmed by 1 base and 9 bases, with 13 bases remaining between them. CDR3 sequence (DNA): TGTGCCAGCAGCTTAGAGGGCGGGACCATTGAGCAGTTCTTC. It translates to CASSLEGGTIEQFF.

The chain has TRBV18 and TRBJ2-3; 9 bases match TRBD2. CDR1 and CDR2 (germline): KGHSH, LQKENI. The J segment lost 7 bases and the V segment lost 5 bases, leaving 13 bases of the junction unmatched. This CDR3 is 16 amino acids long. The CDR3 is CASSTRLAAKKNTQYF. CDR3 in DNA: TGTGCCAGCTCAACTCGACTAGCGGCAAAAAAAAATACGCAGTATTTT. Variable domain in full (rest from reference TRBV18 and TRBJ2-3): NAGVMQNPRHLVRRRGQEARLRCSPMKGHSHVYWYRQLPEEGLKFMVYLQKENIIDESGMPKERFSAEFPKEGPSILRIQQVVRGDSAAYFCASSTRLAAKKNTQYFGPGTRLTVL.

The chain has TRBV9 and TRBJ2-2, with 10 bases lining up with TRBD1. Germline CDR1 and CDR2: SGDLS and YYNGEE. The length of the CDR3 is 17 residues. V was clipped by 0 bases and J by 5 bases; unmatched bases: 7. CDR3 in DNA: TGTGCCAGCAGCGTAGCTGGTGGGACAGGGGTAACCGGGGAGCTGTTTTTT. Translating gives CASSVAGGTGVTGELFF.

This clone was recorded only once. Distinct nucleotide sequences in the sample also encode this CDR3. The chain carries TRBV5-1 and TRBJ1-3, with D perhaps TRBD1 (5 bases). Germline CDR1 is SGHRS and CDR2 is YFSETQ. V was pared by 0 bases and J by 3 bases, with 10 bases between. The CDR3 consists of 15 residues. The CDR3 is CASSLAPGVGNTIYF. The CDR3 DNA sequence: TGCGCCAGCAGCTTGGCGCCGGGGGTTGGAAACACCATATATTTT.

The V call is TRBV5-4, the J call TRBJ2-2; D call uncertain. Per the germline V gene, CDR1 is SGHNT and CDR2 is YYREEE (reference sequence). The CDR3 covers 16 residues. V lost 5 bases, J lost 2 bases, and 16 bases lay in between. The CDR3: CASSRWASSNTGELFF. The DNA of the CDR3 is TGTGCCAGCAGTCGGTGGGCCTCGTCAAACACCGGGGAGCTGTTTTTT.

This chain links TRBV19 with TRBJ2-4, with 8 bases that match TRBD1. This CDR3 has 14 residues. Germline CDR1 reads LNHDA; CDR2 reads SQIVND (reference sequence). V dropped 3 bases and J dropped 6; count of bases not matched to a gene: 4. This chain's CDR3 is CASSILTGANIQYF. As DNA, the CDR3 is TGTGCCAGTAGTATTCTGACAGGGGCAAACATTCAGTACTTC.

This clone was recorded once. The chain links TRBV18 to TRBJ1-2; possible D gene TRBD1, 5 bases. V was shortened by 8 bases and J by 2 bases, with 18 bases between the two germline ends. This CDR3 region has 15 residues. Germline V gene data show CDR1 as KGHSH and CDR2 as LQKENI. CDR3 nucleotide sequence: TGTGCCAGCGCCAACTTGTTAGACAGCAACTATGGCTACACCTTC. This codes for CASANLLDSNYGYTF.

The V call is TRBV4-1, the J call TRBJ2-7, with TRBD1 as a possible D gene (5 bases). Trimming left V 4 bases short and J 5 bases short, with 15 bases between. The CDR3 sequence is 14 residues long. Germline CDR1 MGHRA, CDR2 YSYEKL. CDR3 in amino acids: CASSPTGVRDEQYF. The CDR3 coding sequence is TGCGCCAGCAGCCCCACAGGCGTGCGCGACGAGCAGTACTTC.

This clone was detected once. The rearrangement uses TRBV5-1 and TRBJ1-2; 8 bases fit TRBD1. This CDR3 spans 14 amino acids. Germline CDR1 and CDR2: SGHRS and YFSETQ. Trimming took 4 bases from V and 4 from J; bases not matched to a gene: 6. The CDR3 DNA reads TGCGCCAGCAGCCAGGACAGGGAAATCTATGGCTACACCTTC. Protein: CASSQDREIYGYTF.

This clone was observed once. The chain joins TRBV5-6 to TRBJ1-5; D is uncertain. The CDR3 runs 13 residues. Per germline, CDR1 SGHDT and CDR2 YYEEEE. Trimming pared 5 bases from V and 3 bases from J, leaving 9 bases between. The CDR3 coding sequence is TGTGCCAGCAGTGCCCGTTTCAATCAGCCCCAGCATTTT. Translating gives CASSARFNQPQHF.

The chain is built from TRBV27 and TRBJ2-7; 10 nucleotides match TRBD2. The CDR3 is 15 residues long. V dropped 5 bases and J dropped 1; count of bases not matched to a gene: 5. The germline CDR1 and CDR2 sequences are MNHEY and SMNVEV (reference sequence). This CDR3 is CASSPVAGGSYEQYF. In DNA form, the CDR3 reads TGTGCCAGCAGTCCAGTAGCGGGAGGATCCTACGAGCAGTACTTC.

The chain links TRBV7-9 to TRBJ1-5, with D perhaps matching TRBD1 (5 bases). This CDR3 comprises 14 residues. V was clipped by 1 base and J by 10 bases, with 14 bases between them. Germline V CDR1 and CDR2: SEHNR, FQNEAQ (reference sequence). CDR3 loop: CASSLEGSGAPQHF. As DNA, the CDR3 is TGTGCCAGCAGCTTAGAAGGTTCCGGGGCACCCCAGCATTTT.

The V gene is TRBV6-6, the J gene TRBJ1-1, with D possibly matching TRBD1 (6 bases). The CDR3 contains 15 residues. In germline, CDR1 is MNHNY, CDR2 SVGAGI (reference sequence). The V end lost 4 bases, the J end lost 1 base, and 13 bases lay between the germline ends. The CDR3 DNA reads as TGTGCCAGCAGTTTCGAAACCAGGGGGAACACTGAAGCTTTCTTT. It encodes CASSFETRGNTEAFF.

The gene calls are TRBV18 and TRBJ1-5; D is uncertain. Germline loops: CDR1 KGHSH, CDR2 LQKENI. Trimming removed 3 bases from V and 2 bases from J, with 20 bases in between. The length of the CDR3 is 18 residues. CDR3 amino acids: CASSPSSTVYIGNQPQHF. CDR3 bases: TGTGCCAGCTCACCCTCATCTACTGTCTATATTGGCAATCAGCCCCAGCATTTT.

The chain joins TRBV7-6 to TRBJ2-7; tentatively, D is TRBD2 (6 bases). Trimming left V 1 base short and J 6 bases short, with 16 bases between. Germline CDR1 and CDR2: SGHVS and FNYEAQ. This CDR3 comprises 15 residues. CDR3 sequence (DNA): TGTGCCAGCAGCTTAGAGTTGGTTAGCGGAAGCGAGCAGTACTTC. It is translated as CASSLELVSGSEQYF.

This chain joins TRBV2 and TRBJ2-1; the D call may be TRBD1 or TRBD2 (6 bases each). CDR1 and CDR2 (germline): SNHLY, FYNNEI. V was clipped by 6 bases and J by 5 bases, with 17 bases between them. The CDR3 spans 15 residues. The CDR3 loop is CASRTRGTPNNEQFF. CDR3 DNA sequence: TGTGCCAGCAGGACGAGGGGGACTCCCAACAATGAGCAGTTCTTC.

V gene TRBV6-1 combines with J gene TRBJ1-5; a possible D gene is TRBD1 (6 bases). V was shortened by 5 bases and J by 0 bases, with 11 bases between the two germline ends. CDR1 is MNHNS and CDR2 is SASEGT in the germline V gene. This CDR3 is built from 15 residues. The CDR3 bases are TGTGCCAGCAGTTCGTACAGGGATAGCAATCAGCCCCAGCATTTT. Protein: CASSSYRDSNQPQHF.

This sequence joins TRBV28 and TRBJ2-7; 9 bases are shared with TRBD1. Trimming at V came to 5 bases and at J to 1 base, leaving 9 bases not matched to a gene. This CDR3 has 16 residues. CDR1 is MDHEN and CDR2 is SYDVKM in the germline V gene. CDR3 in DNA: TGTGCCAGCAGTCTCCCCGGAGGGACAGGGTCCTACGAGCAGTACTTC. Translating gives CASSLPGGTGSYEQYF.

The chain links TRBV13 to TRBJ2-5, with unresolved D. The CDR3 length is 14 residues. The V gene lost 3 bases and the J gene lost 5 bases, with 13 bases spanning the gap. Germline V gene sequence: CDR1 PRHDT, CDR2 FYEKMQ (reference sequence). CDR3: CASSLVGGYETQYF. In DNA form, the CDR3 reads TGTGCCAGCAGCTTGGTGGGCGGCTACGAGACCCAGTACTTC.

The chain's CDR3 is CASSSLGGEQYF. The CDR3 DNA reads TGTGCCAGCAGTTCTCTAGGGGGCGAGCAGTACTTC. The V and J genes are TRBV6-5 and TRBJ2-7; tentatively, D is TRBD1 (6 bases). The germline V gene encodes CDR1 MNHEY and CDR2 SVGAGI. Between the trimmed V and J ends, which lost 4 bases and 6 bases, there was a span of 10 bases. The CDR3 has 12 residues.

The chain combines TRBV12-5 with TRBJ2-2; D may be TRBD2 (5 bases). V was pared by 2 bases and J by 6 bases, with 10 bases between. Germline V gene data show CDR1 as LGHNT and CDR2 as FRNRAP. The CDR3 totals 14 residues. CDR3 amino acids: CASGLIGIAGELFF. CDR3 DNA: TGTGCTAGTGGTTTGATCGGGATCGCCGGGGAGCTGTTTTTT.

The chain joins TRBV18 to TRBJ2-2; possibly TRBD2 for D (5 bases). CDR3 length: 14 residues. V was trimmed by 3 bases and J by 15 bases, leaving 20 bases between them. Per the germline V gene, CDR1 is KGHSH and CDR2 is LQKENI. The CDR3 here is CASSPLAREVGMFF. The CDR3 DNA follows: TGTGCCAGCTCACCGCTTGCGAGGGAAGTCGGAATGTTTTTT.